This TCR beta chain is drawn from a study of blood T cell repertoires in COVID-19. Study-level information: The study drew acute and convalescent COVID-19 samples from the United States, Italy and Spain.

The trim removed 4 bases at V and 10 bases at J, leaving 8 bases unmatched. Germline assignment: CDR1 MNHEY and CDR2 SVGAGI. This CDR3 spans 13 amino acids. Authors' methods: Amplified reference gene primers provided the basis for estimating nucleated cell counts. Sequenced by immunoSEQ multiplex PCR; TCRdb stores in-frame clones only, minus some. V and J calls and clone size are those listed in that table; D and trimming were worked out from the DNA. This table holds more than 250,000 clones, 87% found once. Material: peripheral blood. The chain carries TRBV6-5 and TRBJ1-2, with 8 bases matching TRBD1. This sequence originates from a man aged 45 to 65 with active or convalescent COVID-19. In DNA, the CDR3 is TGTGCCAGCAGTTTGCCGGGACAGGACCTCTACACCTTC. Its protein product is CASSLPGQDLYTF.